Below, 7 T cell receptor beta chains from the same sample are listed, as sequenced in a study of shared clonotypes between healthy human individuals. Here immunoSEQ multiplex PCR was the method, and the copy in TCRdb shows in-frame clones only, minus some. Of around 370,000 clones in the sample, about 96% were seen once. Sample: memory CD8+ T cells sorted from blood. The subset here: CD45RO+ cells pooled with CCR7-negative TemRA cells. Receptors were obtained from a man aged 25-45 years in good health.

This chain connects TRBV4-2 to TRBJ1-3; 8 nucleotides line up with TRBD1. Germline V gives CDR1 LGHNA, CDR2 YNFKEQ. CDR3 length: 15 residues. J gave up 4 bases and V 0 bases, and 2 bases lay outside the gene matches. The DNA for the CDR3 is TGTGCCAGCAGCCAAGACAGGGGGCCAGGAAACACCATATATTTT. Translated: CASSQDRGPGNTIYF.

The chain recombines TRBV12-5 with TRBJ1-5, with D possibly being TRBD1 (5 bases). Germline assignment: CDR1 LGHNT and CDR2 FRNRAP. CDR3 size: 17 residues. V was cut by 7 bases and J by 0 bases, with 19 bases left in between. CDR3 DNA: TGTGCTAGTGCCTCCCAACAGGCAGGCTATAGCAATCAGCCCCAGCATTTT. It translates to CASASQQAGYSNQPQHF.

This chain uses TRBV7-9 with TRBJ2-5; TRBD1 might be the D (6 bases). The CDR3 is made up of 16 amino acids. V shed 2 bases and J shed 4 bases, with 17 bases lying between them. CDR1 and CDR2 from the germline V gene are SEHNR and FQNEAQ (reference sequence). CDR3 DNA sequence: TGTGCCAGCAGCTTACGACAGGCCTTAGGGAGAGAGACCCAGTACTTC. The encoded protein is CASSLRQALGRETQYF. Full variable domain (outside the CDR3, taken from reference TRBV7-9 and TRBJ2-5): DTGVSQNPRHKITKRGQNVTFRCDPISEHNRLYWYRQTLGQGPEFLTYFQNEAQLEKSRLLSDRFSAERPKGSFSTLEIQRTEQGDSAMYLCASSLRQALGRETQYFGPGTRLLVL.

Only one count was recorded for this clone. The sample holds other DNA sequences that translate to the same CDR3. The gene calls are TRBV18 and TRBJ2-7; D ambiguous. This CDR3 contains 14 residues. Germline values: CDR1 KGHSH, CDR2 LQKENI. V lost 0 bases and J lost 0, with 6 bases in between. The CDR3 protein is CASSPPTNSYEQYF. CDR3 coding DNA: TGTGCCAGCTCACCACCGACAAACTCCTACGAGCAGTACTTC.

The rearrangement uses TRBV12-5 and TRBJ2-2; 8 bases are a match to TRBD1. Germline lookup yields CDR1 LGHNT and CDR2 FRNRAP. V shed 10 bases and J 7 bases; nucleotides not matched to a gene: 17. This CDR3 spans 16 amino acids. CDR3: CANRASDRGRSGELFF. In nucleotides, the CDR3 is TGTGCTAACAGGGCGAGTGACAGGGGACGGAGCGGGGAGCTGTTTTTT.

The chain is built from TRBV5-6 and TRBJ2-7; tentative D call: TRBD2 (6 bases). Trimming removed 1 base from V and 3 bases from J, with 11 bases in between. The germline V gene has CDR1 SGHDT and CDR2 YYEEEE. CDR3 size: 14 residues. The CDR3 region has the DNA TGTGCCAGCAGCTTGTTCCAGGGAGGCTACGAGCAGTACTTC. It specifies CASSLFQGGYEQYF.

This chain uses TRBV30 with TRBJ2-1; 7 bases agree with TRBD2. CDR3 size: 15 residues. The J segment lost 0 bases and the V segment lost 5 bases, leaving 7 bases of the junction unmatched. In germline, CDR1 is GTSNPN, CDR2 SVGIG (reference sequence). The CDR3 region has the DNA TGTGCCTGGTCGCCTCTAGCGGCCTCCTACAATGAGCAGTTCTTC. Translating gives CAWSPLAASYNEQFF.